Shown below are 17 T cell receptor beta chains from a single sample sequenced in a study of Tregs in tolerant kidney transplant recipients. TCRdb's copy holds only in-frame clones and misses some; the assay was immunoSEQ multiplex PCR. Seen here are about 77,000 clones, nearly 98% observed once, and the top ten hold approximately 0.56%. The sequencing used CD4+ T cells from blood, collected before the transplant. The receptors were sampled from a human donor who received a combined kidney and bone marrow transplant.

The V call is TRBV29-1, the J call TRBJ1-1, with a weak D call TRBD1 (6 bases). V shed 5 bases and J shed 1 base, with 8 bases lying between them. CDR3 length: 12 amino acids. Germline CDR1 and CDR2: SQVTM and ANQGSEA. CDR3 DNA: TGCAGCGTTTACAGGGAGAACACTGAAGCTTTCTTT. Its translation is CSVYRENTEAFF.

The rearrangement uses TRBV5-5 and TRBJ1-3, with D possibly being TRBD1 (5 bases). Trimming stripped 0 bases from V and 0 bases from J, with 13 bases between. In germline, CDR1 is SGHKS, CDR2 YYEKEE (reference sequence). The CDR3 has 17 residues. CDR3 sequence (DNA): TGTGCCAGCAGCTTGGAAGGGGTTTCACTCTCTGGAAACACCATATATTTT. It specifies CASSLEGVSLSGNTIYF.

The V call is TRBV27, the J call TRBJ1-4, with TRBD1 matching over 9 bases. The CDR3 sequence is 14 residues long. The V gene's germline CDR1 is MNHEY and CDR2 SMNVEV (reference sequence). With 3 bases clipped from V and 7 bases from J, the junction kept 3 bases outside the gene matches. CDR3 protein: CASSFGDRAEKLFF. The CDR3 DNA reads TGTGCCAGCAGTTTCGGGGACAGGGCTGAAAAACTGTTTTTT.

This chain joins TRBV10-3 and TRBJ2-2; 10 bases align to TRBD1. V dropped 4 bases and J dropped 2; count of bases not matched to a gene: 7. The CDR3 contains 17 residues. CDR1 is ENHRY and CDR2 is SYGVKD in the germline V gene. CDR3 loop: CAISVGGTGANTGELFF. DNA for the CDR3: TGTGCCATCAGTGTTGGTGGGACAGGGGCAAACACCGGGGAGCTGTTTTTT.

The J gene is TRBJ1-3, the V gene TRBV9; no clear D gene. This CDR3 region has 18 residues. The germline V gene encodes CDR1 SGDLS and CDR2 YYNGEE. V gave up 0 bases and J gave up 3 bases, with 19 bases separating them. The CDR3 bases are TGTGCCAGCAGCGTAGACCCGACTTTCGGGGTGGTTGGAAACACCATATATTTT. Amino acids: CASSVDPTFGVVGNTIYF. Looking up the rest from reference TRBV9 and TRBJ1-3 gives the full variable domain: DSGVTQTPKHLITATGQRVTLRCSPRSGDLSVYWYQQSLDQGLQFLIQYYNGEERAKGNILERFSAQQFPDLHSELNLSSLELGDSALYFCASSVDPTFGVVGNTIYFGEGSWLTVV.

This clone was recorded only once. This rearrangement joins TRBV9 to TRBJ1-1; the match to TRBD1 covers 7 bases. Losses at the gene ends were 3 bases for V and 5 bases for J; bases not matched to a gene: 1. Germline V gives CDR1 SGDLS, CDR2 YYNGEE. This CDR3 is 12 amino acids long. The chain's CDR3 is CASSAQGTEAFF. For the CDR3, the DNA is TGTGCCAGCAGCGCACAGGGGACTGAAGCTTTCTTT. Full variable domain (remainder filled in from reference TRBV9 and TRBJ1-1): DSGVTQTPKHLITATGQRVTLRCSPRSGDLSVYWYQQSLDQGLQFLIQYYNGEERAKGNILERFSAQQFPDLHSELNLSSLELGDSALYFCASSAQGTEAFFGQGTRLTVV.

The gene calls are TRBV6-6 and TRBJ1-3; 9 nucleotides align to TRBD1. Germline trimming cut 0 bases from V and 4 bases from J; bases unmatched to any gene: 4. This CDR3 spans 16 amino acids. Per the germline V gene, CDR1 is MNHNY and CDR2 is SVGAGI (reference sequence). CDR3 nucleotide sequence: TGTGCCAGCAGTTACTCCCGGGACAGGGCAGGAAACACCATATATTTT. Its translation: CASSYSRDRAGNTIYF.

This chain links TRBV18 with TRBJ2-1; 9 nucleotides agree with TRBD2. V was pared by 7 bases and J by 8 bases, with 12 bases of the junction left unmatched. This CDR3 is built from 15 residues. Germline CDR1 and CDR2: KGHSH and LQKENI. DNA of the CDR3: TGTGCCAGCTTCAATAGCGGGAGAAGAACTGATGAGCAGTTCTTC. This encodes CASFNSGRRTDEQFF. Complete variable domain (other parts from reference TRBV18 and TRBJ2-1): NAGVMQNPRHLVRRRGQEARLRCSPMKGHSHVYWYRQLPEEGLKFMVYLQKENIIDESGMPKERFSAEFPKEGPSILRIQQVVRGDSAAYFCASFNSGRRTDEQFFGPGTRLTVL.

The chain combines TRBV9 with TRBJ2-3; 7 nucleotides agree with TRBD2. With 4 bases clipped from V and 0 bases from J, the junction kept 11 bases outside the gene matches. Germline CDR1 reads SGDLS; CDR2 reads YYNGEE. This CDR3 has 17 residues. CDR3 residues: CASSTRVLGGSTDTQYF. The CDR3, as DNA: TGTGCCAGCAGCACCCGGGTCCTCGGGGGGAGCACAGATACGCAGTATTTT.

The chain recombines TRBV18 with TRBJ2-2; D is uncertain. Germline lookup yields CDR1 KGHSH and CDR2 LQKENI. This CDR3 is 14 amino acids long. V was pared by 3 bases and J by 0 bases, with 5 bases between. CDR3 residues: CASSPAANTGELFF. CDR3 in DNA: TGTGCCAGCTCACCTGCGGCGAACACCGGGGAGCTGTTTTTT.

This sequence joins TRBV27 and TRBJ1-3; no reliable D call. Germline V lookup: CDR1 MNHEY, CDR2 SMNVEV (reference sequence). V shed 6 bases and J shed 2 bases, with 11 bases lying between them. This CDR3 comprises 14 residues. In nucleotides, the CDR3 is TGTGCCAGCAGATTTACTCGGGCTGGAAACACCATATATTTT. Translation gives CASRFTRAGNTIYF.

V is TRBV11-2 and J is TRBJ2-7; no definite D call. V lost 1 base to trimming and J lost 7 bases, with 17 bases between them. The length of the CDR3 is 15 residues. Germline V lookup: CDR1 SGHAT, CDR2 FQNNGV. The CDR3 nucleotides are TGTGCCAGCAGCTTAGTTCCCGATTCTTCGAGGGAGCAGTACTTC. Encoded protein: CASSLVPDSSREQYF.

This chain joins TRBV28 and TRBJ1-5; D gene ambiguous. Trimming stripped 2 bases from V and 0 bases from J, with 17 bases between. The CDR3 covers 18 residues. Germline CDR1 MDHEN, CDR2 SYDVKM. Written as DNA, the CDR3 is TGTGCCAGCAGTTTACGCCCTTTAAAAACTTATAGCAATCAGCCCCAGCATTTT. Translating it yields CASSLRPLKTYSNQPQHF.

The genes are TRBV6-1 and TRBJ2-3; 15 nucleotides align to TRBD2. The V and J ends lost 3 bases and 4 bases, in that order; junction bases with no gene match: 5. Germline V lookup: CDR1 MNHNS, CDR2 SASEGT. The CDR3 consists of 17 residues. CDR3 in DNA: TGTGCCAGCAGTGATTCCCGGACTAGCGGGGGGGCAGATACGCAGTATTTT. Protein sequence: CASSDSRTSGGADTQYF.

Notes on this clone: One junction end does not reproduce the germline sequence, and a read error may be involved. The rearrangement joins TRBV23-1 to TRBJ2-1; TRBD1 might be the D (7 bases). TRBV23-1 is annotated as an ORF whose role is uncertain. This CDR3 has 12 amino acids. The CDR3 nucleotides read TGCGCCAGCAGTCTCGCGGGACAGAGCTCTATCTTC. Its protein product is CASSLAGQSSIF.

There are a few counts of this clone. The genes are TRBV6-1 and TRBJ1-4; 7 positions match TRBD1. This CDR3 has 13 amino acids. Trimming took 7 bases from V and 9 from J; bases not matched to a gene: 8. The germline CDR1 and CDR2 sequences are MNHNS and SASEGT. This chain's CDR3 is CASKDGGQKKLFF. DNA of the CDR3: TGTGCCAGCAAGGACGGGGGACAGAAAAAACTGTTTTTT.

This clone appeared a single time. CDR3 bases: TGTGCCAGCAGTTACTTAGGGGCGAATTCAGATACGCAGTATTTT. The encoded protein is CASSYLGANSDTQYF. The gene calls are TRBV6-5 and TRBJ2-3, with D perhaps matching TRBD1 (5 bases). The CDR3 has 15 residues. Trimming left V 1 base short and J 4 bases short, with 12 bases between. Germline CDR1 reads MNHEY; CDR2 reads SVGAGI.